Described below is a single TCR beta chain sequence and its context. Its antigen is as yet unknown. The record originates from a study of T cell responses to AZD1222 COVID-19 vaccine. Study-wide results and limits: It should be noted that donors were predominantly white British and more often female, and clonal diversity was possibly underestimated. Spike-wide vaccine-associated CD4 TCRs dominated at 160-218 and 743-854.

Measured with immunoSEQ multiplex PCR; TCRdb has only the in-frame clones, and not every one. The sample contains approximately 75,000 clones, more than 75% of which appear only once. Combined were second doses at about 4 or about 12 weeks. Germline-derived CDR1 and CDR2 are MNHEY and SVGAGI. Unmatched junction bases numbered 6, after V lost 6 bases and J lost 0 bases. CDR3 length: 15 amino acids. The sequence came from an adult who received the AZD1222 COVID-19 vaccine. The V and J genes are TRBV6-5 and TRBJ2-3; 7 bases line up with TRBD1. Sequenced material: peripheral blood, taken 28 days after the second AZD1222 dose. The CDR3 DNA reads TGTGCCAGCAGGCCGGGACAGCCTAGCACAGATACGCAGTATTTT. Amino acids: CASRPGQPSTDTQYF.